This TCR beta chain is drawn from a study of blood T cells in healthy people across ages. The study, taken as a whole, reports: The recorded TCR beta diversity per million T cells decreased in a roughly linear manner with age.

Alongside a J-beta primer mix, a sample-barcoded 5' primer served in a second PCR lasting about 7 to 11 cycles. Using its own MiXCR run on the 5' RACE reads, TCRdb lists one record per CDR3 protein. Altogether nearly 1 million distinct CDR3 sequences are present, roughly half being singletons, with the ten largest covering roughly a fifth. This clonotype has only a few counts. As yet, its antigen is unknown. The V and J ends lost 4 bases and 4 bases respectively, with 11 bases between them. This CDR3 has 12 residues. Per the germline V gene, CDR1 is SQVTM and CDR2 is ANQGSEA. The chain has TRBV29-1 and TRBJ2-7; possibly TRBD1 for D (7 bases). The sample was blood. The sequence came from an older woman in good health. CDR3 nucleotides: TGCAGCGTTGCGACAGGGACTTACGAGCAGTACTTC. Protein: CSVATGTYEQYF.